Listed below are T cell receptor beta chains from one sample, sequenced in a study of cytomegalovirus exposure and HLA in healthy donors. Repertoires were generated with immunoSEQ multiplex PCR, while TCRdb's copy carries only in-frame clones and drops some. There are some 160,000 clones in the sample; roughly 80% occur only once, and over 2% lies in the top ten. The sequenced material came from PBMCs. The receptors here all came from a man aged 55 to 69 in good health and CMV-seronegative. The CDR3 runs from the conserved cysteine through the conserved F or W. The D gene is left open where the match is weak. Rows give clone size only sometimes, using once, few, many, or a class for an expanded clone.

abundance	d_gene	j_gene	v_gene	CDR3aa	CDR3nt
-	-	TRBJ2-7	TRBV28	CASSLSGPGMNYEQYF	TGTGCCAGCAGTTTAAGTGGGCCAGGAATGAACTACGAGCAGTACTTC
-	TRBD2	TRBJ2-1	TRBV25-1	CASSDRAGLKYNEQFF	TGTGCCAGCAGTGACAGAGCGGGACTAAAATACAATGAGCAGTTCTTC
-	TRBD1	TRBJ1-2	TRBV7-2	CASSLDRGIGYTF	TGTGCCAGCAGCTTGGACAGGGGCATTGGCTACACCTTC
-	TRBD1	TRBJ2-7	TRBV6-5	CASRKAPQGAGEQYF	TGTGCCAGCAGAAAAGCCCCACAGGGGGCGGGTGAGCAGTACTTC
few	-	TRBJ1-1	TRBV18	CASSQTGSDTEAFF	TGTGCCAGCTCCCAAACGGGGTCGGACACTGAAGCTTTCTTT
few	-	TRBJ1-1	TRBV7-8	CASSLVRVSDEAFF	TGTGCCAGCAGCTTAGTGAGGGTATCGGATGAAGCTTTCTTT
-	TRBD2	TRBJ2-1	TRBV4-3	CASSQDAGSGRDEQFF	TGCGCCAGCAGCCAAGATGCGGGGAGCGGGAGAGATGAGCAGTTCTTC
once	-	TRBJ1-1	TRBV7-8	CASSLDRDTEAFF	TGTGCCAGCAGCTTAGACAGGGACACTGAAGCTTTCTTT
few	-	TRBJ1-3	TRBV6-5	CASSYSGLHSGNTIYF	TGTGCCAGCAGTTACTCGGGACTGCACTCTGGAAACACCATATATTTT
-	-	TRBJ1-1	TRBV28	CASREGQMNTEAFF	TGTGCCAGCAGAGAAGGACAGATGAACACTGAAGCTTTCTTT
-	TRBD1	TRBJ2-7	TRBV5-5	CASSQSWDRSYEQYF	TGTGCCAGCAGTCAAAGCTGGGACAGGAGCTACGAGCAGTACTTC
-	-	TRBJ1-2	TRBV19	CASRDSLATNYGYTF	TGTGCCAGTAGGGACAGCCTCGCGACTAACTATGGCTACACCTTC
-	TRBD2	TRBJ2-3	TRBV10-1	CASSAGTSGGTDTQYF	TGCGCCAGCAGCGCTGGGACTAGCGGGGGCACAGATACGCAGTATTTT
few	-	TRBJ1-4	TRBV27	CASSFSGFEKLFF	TGTGCCAGCAGTTTCTCCGGGTTTGAAAAACTGTTTTTT
-	TRBD1	TRBJ2-2	TRBV5-1	CASSRTGNTGELFF	TGCGCCAGCAGCCGGACAGGGAACACCGGGGAGCTGTTTTTT
-	-	TRBJ1-1	TRBV6-1	CASSEWRGTEAFF	TGTGCCAGCAGTGAATGGAGGGGAACTGAAGCTTTCTTT
-	-	TRBJ2-7	TRBV5-6	CASSRLYGYEQYF	TGTGCCAGCAGTCGACTGTACGGCTACGAGCAGTACTTC
-	-	TRBJ1-5	TRBV19	CASSIVSAAGSNQPQHF	TGTGCCAGTAGTATAGTGTCCGCGGCAGGGAGCAATCAGCCCCAGCATTTT
once	-	TRBJ1-5	TRBV19	CASSIELGRGSNQPQHF	TGTGCCAGTAGTATAGAATTGGGAAGGGGTAGCAATCAGCCCCAGCATTTT
-	TRBD2	TRBJ2-7	TRBV25-1	CASSASSGGPYEQYF	TGTGCCAGCAGTGCATCTAGCGGGGGGCCCTACGAGCAGTACTTC
-	-	TRBJ2-5	TRBV5-4	CASSFDRQETQYF	TGTGCCAGCAGCTTCGACAGGCAAGAGACCCAGTACTTC
-	TRBD2	TRBJ2-7	TRBV5-5	CASSMGLAGVAYEQYF	TGTGCCAGCAGCATGGGACTAGCGGGGGTTGCCTACGAGCAGTACTTC
-	TRBD1	TRBJ1-2	TRBV2	CASSTQPGQHYGYTF	TGTGCCAGCAGTACTCAGCCGGGACAGCACTATGGCTACACCTTC
-	-	TRBJ2-7	TRBV5-1	CASSLDGASYEQYF	TGCGCCAGCAGCCTGGATGGAGCTTCCTACGAGCAGTACTTC
-	TRBD2	TRBJ2-7	TRBV7-9	CASSPWTSMYEQYF	TGTGCCAGCAGCCCCTGGACTAGCATGTACGAGCAGTACTTC
-	TRBD1	TRBJ1-1	TRBV19	CASSSTGDTEAFF	TGTGCCAGTAGTAGTACAGGGGACACTGAAGCTTTCTTT
-	-	TRBJ2-2	TRBV4-1	CASSQRQGIDTGELFF	TGCGCCAGCAGCCAGCGGCAGGGAATCGACACCGGGGAGCTGTTTTTT
once	TRBD2	TRBJ2-7	TRBV29-1	CSVDLGAGGPYEQYF	TGCAGCGTTGATTTAGGTGCGGGAGGGCCCTACGAGCAGTACTTC
once	TRBD1	TRBJ1-1	TRBV5-4	CASSYQQGAGRPFEAFF	TGTGCCAGCAGCTATCAACAGGGGGCTGGACGGCCTTTTGAAGCTTTCTTT
-	-	TRBJ2-7	TRBV5-1	CASSLGQGAYEQYF	TGCGCCAGCAGCTTGGGTCAGGGTGCCTACGAGCAGTACTTC
-	TRBD2	TRBJ2-1	TRBV27	CASSPPPGLAGGRDWNEQFF	TGTGCCAGCAGTCCCCCGCCGGGACTAGCGGGGGGGAGGGACTGGAATGAGCAGTTCTTC
-	TRBD2	TRBJ2-1	TRBV2	CASTGLAGSYNEQFF	TGTGCCAGCACTGGACTAGCGGGGTCCTACAATGAGCAGTTCTTC
-	-	TRBJ1-1	TRBV10-3	CAISESREMNTEAFF	TGTGCCATCAGTGAGTCACGGGAAATGAACACTGAAGCTTTCTTT
-	-	TRBJ2-7	TRBV18	CASSLSRTGNEQYF	TGTGCCAGCTCACTTTCACGGACGGGGAACGAGCAGTACTTC
-	TRBD1	TRBJ1-1	TRBV5-1	CASSIDRGSTEAFF	TGCGCCAGCAGCATCGACAGGGGGAGTACTGAAGCTTTCTTT
-	-	TRBJ1-1	TRBV2	CASRQLNTEAFF	TGTGCCAGCAGGCAGTTGAACACTGAAGCTTTCTTT
-	TRBD2	TRBJ2-3	TRBV7-9	CASSTLAGGLDTQYF	TGTGCCAGCAGCACACTAGCGGGGGGGCTTGATACGCAGTATTTT
-	TRBD2	TRBJ2-5	TRBV9	CASSASGSGRGETQYF	TGTGCCAGCAGCGCCTCCGGTAGCGGGAGAGGAGAGACCCAGTACTTC
-	-	TRBJ1-2	TRBV5-1	CASSGKSGGFNYGYTF	TGCGCCAGCAGTGGGAAGTCGGGGGGCTTTAACTATGGCTACACCTTC
-	TRBD2	TRBJ2-1	TRBV18	CASSRGGLADNEQFF	TGTGCCAGCTCACGCGGGGGACTAGCGGACAATGAGCAGTTCTTC
-	-	TRBJ2-7	TRBV4-1	CASSQGQFSSYEQYF	TGCGCCAGCAGCCAAGGACAGTTCAGCTCCTACGAGCAGTACTTC
few	-	TRBJ2-5	TRBV5-4	CASSLWGVQETQYF	TGTGCCAGCAGCTTGTGGGGAGTCCAAGAGACCCAGTACTTC
few	TRBD2	TRBJ2-7	TRBV5-1	CASSFGLAYEQYF	TGCGCCAGCAGCTTCGGACTAGCCTACGAGCAGTACTTC
few	TRBD1	TRBJ1-4	TRBV7-9	CASSAQGSSEKLFF	TGTGCCAGCAGCGCACAGGGGTCGTCGGAAAAACTGTTTTTT
-	-	TRBJ2-2	TRBV10-3	CAISESGRLANTGELFF	TGTGCCATCAGTGAGTCTGGGAGACTAGCGAACACCGGGGAGCTGTTTTTT
-	-	TRBJ2-1	TRBV5-1	CASSLETGAGNEQFF	TGCGCCAGCAGCTTGGAAACGGGAGCAGGGAATGAGCAGTTCTTC
-	-	TRBJ2-5	TRBV7-3	CASSLYGQGTETQYF	TGTGCCAGCAGCTTATACGGCCAGGGGACAGAGACCCAGTACTTC
-	TRBD1	TRBJ2-7	TRBV28	CASSADRSYKEQYF	TGTGCCAGCAGTGCGGACAGGTCCTATAAGGAGCAGTACTTC
-	TRBD1	TRBJ2-7	TRBV19	CASSFGTGGRYEQYF	TGTGCCAGTAGTTTCGGGACAGGGGGTCGGTACGAGCAGTACTTC
once	TRBD1	TRBJ1-2	TRBV6-5	CASSPGQGFGYTF	TGTGCCAGCAGTCCGGGACAGGGATTTGGCTACACCTTC
-	TRBD2	TRBJ2-7	TRBV13	CASSPGGLAGPTYEQYF	TGTGCCAGCAGCCCGGGGGGACTAGCGGGTCCGACCTACGAGCAGTACTTC